Listed below are T cell receptor beta chains from one sample, sequenced in a study of cytomegalovirus exposure and HLA in healthy donors. The method was immunoSEQ multiplex PCR; TCRdb's version includes in-frame clones alone and lacks a portion of them. The table has roughly 260,000 clones, just under 90% seen once. Sequences were obtained from PBMCs. The receptors were sampled from a man aged 18 to 30 in good health and CMV-seronegative. Both conserved end residues are part of each CDR3. The D gene is left open where the match is weak. For some rows the clone size is stated as once, few or many, or as a class when expanded; others skip it.

J gene,clone size,V gene,D gene,CDR3 protein,CDR3 DNA
TRBJ2-3,NA,TRBV4-2,NA,CASSQEVMGGNTDTQYF,TGTGCCAGCAGCCAAGAAGTGATGGGAGGTAACACAGATACGCAGTATTTT
TRBJ1-1,few,TRBV28,NA,CATTEAFF,TGTGCCACGACTGAAGCTTTCTTT
TRBJ1-1,NA,TRBV5-4,TRBD1,CASSKAGGARGTEAFF,TGTGCCAGCAGTAAGGCAGGGGGCGCCCGGGGCACTGAAGCTTTCTTT
TRBJ1-2,NA,TRBV27,NA,CASSLSQTGKGYTF,TGTGCCAGCAGTTTATCACAGACCGGGAAGGGCTACACCTTC
TRBJ2-3,NA,TRBV4-3,TRBD2,CASSPGGFQADTQYF,TGCGCCAGCAGCCCGGGGGGATTTCAGGCGGATACGCAGTATTTT
TRBJ2-7,once,TRBV2,TRBD1,CASSEGTGTYEQYF,TGTGCCAGCAGTGAAGGGACAGGGACCTACGAGCAGTACTTC
TRBJ1-5,NA,TRBV5-8,TRBD1,CASSMGQVSFPPQHF,TGTGCCAGCAGCATGGGACAGGTATCGTTTCCGCCCCAGCATTTT
TRBJ1-4,NA,TRBV30,TRBD1,CAWSVLGTGREKLFF,TGTGCCTGGAGTGTACTGGGGACAGGGCGAGAAAAACTGTTTTTT
TRBJ2-1,NA,TRBV27,TRBD2,CASSSGTSGDNEQFF,TGTGCCAGCAGTTCAGGGACTAGCGGGGACAATGAGCAGTTCTTC
TRBJ1-2,few,TRBV20-1,NA,CSGRRVYGYTF,TGCAGCGGACGGAGGGTCTATGGCTACACCTTC
TRBJ2-7,NA,TRBV25-1,TRBD2,CASSTPLAGSTYEQYF,TGTGCCAGCAGTACCCCCCTAGCGGGGTCTACCTACGAGCAGTACTTC
TRBJ2-1,NA,TRBV28,TRBD2,CASSLGGAGATSEQFF,TGTGCCAGCAGTTTAGGAGGGGCGGGAGCGACTTCTGAGCAGTTCTTC
TRBJ2-5,NA,TRBV7-6,TRBD1,CASSPSGQGKGETQYF,TGTGCCAGCAGCCCGTCGGGACAGGGAAAGGGAGAGACCCAGTACTTC
TRBJ2-2,NA,TRBV29-1,NA,CSVTGGLGWNTGELFF,TGCAGCGTTACTGGGGGCCTTGGGTGGAACACCGGGGAGCTGTTTTTT
TRBJ2-3,NA,TRBV7-9,TRBD2,CASSLLAGGPETDTQYF,TGTGCCAGCAGCTTACTGGCGGGAGGGCCGGAGACAGATACGCAGTATTTT
TRBJ2-5,NA,TRBV7-7,TRBD2,CASSPSTSGGAETQYF,TGTGCTAGCAGCCCCTCGACTAGCGGGGGGGCGGAGACCCAGTACTTC
TRBJ1-5,few,TRBV7-8,NA,CASSKRQANQPQHF,TGTGCCAGCAGCAAACGACAGGCCAATCAGCCCCAGCATTTT
TRBJ2-7,NA,TRBV28,TRBD2,CASSWTSESYEQYF,TGTGCCAGCAGTTGGACTAGCGAAAGCTACGAGCAGTACTTC
TRBJ2-1,NA,TRBV5-1,TRBD2,CASSSAGGYNEQFF,TGCGCCAGCAGCTCTGCGGGGGGGTACAATGAGCAGTTCTTC
TRBJ1-1,NA,TRBV9,NA,CASSEYLQGSGTEAFF,TGTGCCAGCAGCGAGTACTTACAGGGAAGTGGCACTGAAGCTTTCTTT
TRBJ2-5,NA,TRBV9,TRBD2,CASSVAGLAEMGTQYF,TGTGCCAGCAGCGTAGCGGGACTAGCCGAGATGGGGACCCAGTACTTC
TRBJ2-1,NA,TRBV4-3,NA,CASSPTASAYNEQFF,TGCGCCAGCAGCCCAACCGCTTCGGCCTACAATGAGCAGTTCTTC
TRBJ2-3,NA,TRBV19,NA,CACNGGGDTQYF,TGTGCCTGTAATGGAGGAGGAGATACGCAGTATTTT
TRBJ2-2,once,TRBV28,NA,CAIETAIGELFF,TGTGCCATCGAGACTGCCATAGGGGAGCTGTTTTTT
TRBJ2-2,NA,TRBV28,NA,CASSLGPLDTGELFF,TGTGCCAGCAGTTTGGGGCCTCTTGACACCGGGGAGCTGTTTTTT
TRBJ2-7,few,TRBV27,NA,CASSPGLKSYEQYF,TGTGCCAGCAGTCCGGGACTCAAAAGTTACGAGCAGTACTTC
TRBJ2-1,once,TRBV5-1,TRBD2,CASSWGLAGGSYNEQFF,TGCGCCAGCAGCTGGGGACTAGCGGGGGGCTCCTACAATGAGCAGTTCTTC
TRBJ2-5,few,TRBV7-9,NA,CASSLVAGTRETQYF,TGTGCCAGCAGCTTAGTAGCAGGGACACGCGAGACCCAGTACTTC